Listed below are T cell receptor beta chains from one sample, sequenced in a study of T cell responses to AZD1222 COVID-19 vaccine. The repertoire was sequenced with immunoSEQ multiplex PCR; TCRdb's copy has only in-frame clones and lacks some. The data contain about 180,000 clones, 88% of them singletons. Sequencing used peripheral blood, obtained on day 0 of AZD1222 vaccination. These receptor sequences come from an adult in good health. CDR3s include the opening cysteine and the closing phenylalanine or tryptophan. Fields, in order: J gene, D gene, V gene, CDR3 length, clone size, CDR3 protein, CDR3 DNA. D genes are given only for firm matches. The size field is filled for only some rows; it gives once, few, many or a size class.

TRBJ1-5 | TRBD1 | TRBV2 | 14 | . | CASSQDRADQPQHF | TGTGCCAGCAGTCAGGACAGGGCGGATCAGCCCCAGCATTTT
TRBJ2-5 | . | TRBV5-1 | 13 | . | CASSFADEETQYF | TGCGCCAGCAGCTTCGCAGACGAAGAGACCCAGTACTTC
TRBJ1-1 | TRBD1 | TRBV5-6 | 14 | once | CASSLIRGDTEAFF | TGTGCCAGCAGCTTAATCAGGGGGGACACTGAAGCTTTCTTT
TRBJ2-3 | . | TRBV6-4 | 17 | . | CAIPKGSSGTSTDTQYF | TGTGCCATCCCCAAGGGGAGTAGCGGAACTAGCACAGATACGCAGTATTTT
TRBJ2-2 | TRBD1 | TRBV19 | 14 | . | CASSISRGPGELFF | TGTGCCAGTAGTATTTCGAGGGGGCCCGGGGAGCTGTTTTTT
TRBJ1-3 | . | TRBV6-5 | 15 | . | CASGDRDTSGNTIYF | TGTGCCAGCGGCGACCGGGACACCTCTGGAAACACCATATATTTT
TRBJ2-5 | TRBD2 | TRBV13 | 14 | . | CASSHEEAGETQYF | TGTGCCAGCAGCCACGAAGAAGCGGGGGAGACCCAGTACTTC
TRBJ1-4 | . | TRBV2 | 14 | . | CASRIEPSKEKLFF | TGTGCCAGCAGGATCGAACCCTCAAAGGAAAAACTGTTTTTT
TRBJ2-2 | TRBD2 | TRBV24-1 | 17 | . | CATKGGPGGVNTGELFF | TGTGCCACCAAAGGCGGCCCGGGGGGAGTGAACACCGGGGAGCTGTTTTTT
TRBJ1-2 | TRBD1 | TRBV5-1 | 17 | . | CASSLGQGGGSNYGYTF | TGCGCCAGCAGCTTGGGCCAGGGAGGGGGCTCTAACTATGGCTACACCTTC
TRBJ2-7 | . | TRBV2 | 12 | . | CASNGPPHEQYF | TGTGCCAGCAACGGACCCCCCCACGAGCAGTACTTC
TRBJ1-2 | TRBD1 | TRBV4-1 | 15 | . | CASSQTGQANYGYTF | TGCGCCAGCAGCCAAACCGGACAGGCGAACTATGGCTACACCTTC
TRBJ2-5 | . | TRBV7-3 | 13 | . | CASSPPGSETQYF | TGTGCCAGCAGCCCCCCTGGGTCCGAGACCCAGTACTTC
TRBJ1-6 | TRBD1 | TRBV9 | 16 | . | CASSDRQGLGNSPLHF | TGTGCCAGCAGCGACCGACAGGGGTTAGGTAATTCACCCCTCCACTTT
TRBJ1-5 | . | TRBV2 | 14 | once | CASSEANSNQPQHF | TGTGCCAGCAGTGAAGCCAACAGTAATCAGCCCCAGCATTTT
TRBJ2-7 | . | TRBV28 | 11 | . | CASSFMREQYF | TGTGCCAGCAGTTTTATGCGGGAGCAGTACTTC
TRBJ2-5 | . | TRBV10-1 | 13 | . | CASSGGPEETQYF | TGCGCCAGCAGCGGGGGTCCAGAAGAGACCCAGTACTTC